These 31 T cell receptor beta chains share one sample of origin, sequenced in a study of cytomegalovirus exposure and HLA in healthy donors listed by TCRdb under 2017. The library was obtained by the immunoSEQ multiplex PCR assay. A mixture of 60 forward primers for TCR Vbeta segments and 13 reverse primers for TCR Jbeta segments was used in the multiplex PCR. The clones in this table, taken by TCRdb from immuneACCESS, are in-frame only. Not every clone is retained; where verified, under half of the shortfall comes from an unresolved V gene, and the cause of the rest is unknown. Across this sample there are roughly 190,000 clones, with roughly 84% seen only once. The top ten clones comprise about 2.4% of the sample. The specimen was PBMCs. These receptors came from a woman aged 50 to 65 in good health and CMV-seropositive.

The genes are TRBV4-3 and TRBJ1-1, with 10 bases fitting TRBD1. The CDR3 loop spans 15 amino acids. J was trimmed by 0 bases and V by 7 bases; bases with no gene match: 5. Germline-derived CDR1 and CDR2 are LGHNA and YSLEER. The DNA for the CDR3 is TGCGCCAGCAAGAGGGGGACAGGGGTGAACACTGAAGCTTTCTTT. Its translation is CASKRGTGVNTEAFF.

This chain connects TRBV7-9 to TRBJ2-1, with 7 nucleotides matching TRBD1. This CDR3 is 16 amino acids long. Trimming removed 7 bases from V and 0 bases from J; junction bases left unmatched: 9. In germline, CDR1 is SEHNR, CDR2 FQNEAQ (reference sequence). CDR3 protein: CASILTGYNSYNEQFF. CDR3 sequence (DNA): TGTGCCAGCATCCTGACAGGGTATAACTCCTACAATGAGCAGTTCTTC.

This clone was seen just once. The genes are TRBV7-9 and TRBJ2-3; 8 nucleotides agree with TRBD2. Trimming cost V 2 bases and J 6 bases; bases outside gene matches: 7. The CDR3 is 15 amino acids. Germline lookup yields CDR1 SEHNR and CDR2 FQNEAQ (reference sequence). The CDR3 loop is CASSLRGLAMDTQYF. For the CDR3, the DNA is TGTGCCAGCAGCTTAAGAGGACTAGCAATGGATACGCAGTATTTT.

Here the CDR3 DNA reads TGCGCCAGCAGCTTGACGGCTAGCGGGGGGTGGGAGCAGTACTTC. Amino acids: CASSLTASGGWEQYF. The chain couples TRBV5-1 to TRBJ2-5; 11 bases map to TRBD2. The CDR3 length is 15 residues. The trim removed 1 base at V and 11 bases at J, leaving 10 bases unmatched. CDR1 is SGHRS and CDR2 is YFSETQ in the germline V gene.

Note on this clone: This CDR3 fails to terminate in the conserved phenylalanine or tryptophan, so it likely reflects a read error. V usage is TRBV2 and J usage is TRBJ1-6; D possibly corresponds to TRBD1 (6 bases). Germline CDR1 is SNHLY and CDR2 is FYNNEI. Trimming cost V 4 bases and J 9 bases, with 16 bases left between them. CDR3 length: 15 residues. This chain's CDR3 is CASSAGGGTGSPLHL. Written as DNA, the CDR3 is TGTGCCAGCAGTGCGGGGGGGGGCACGGGTTCACCCCTCCACCTT.

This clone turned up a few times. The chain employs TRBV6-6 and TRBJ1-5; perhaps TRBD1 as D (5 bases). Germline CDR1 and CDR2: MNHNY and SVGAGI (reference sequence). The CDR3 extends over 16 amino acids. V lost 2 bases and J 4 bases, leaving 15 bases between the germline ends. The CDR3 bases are TGTGCCAGCAGTTACCCTCAAGGGCGGGGGAATCAGCCCCAGCATTTT. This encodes CASSYPQGRGNQPQHF.

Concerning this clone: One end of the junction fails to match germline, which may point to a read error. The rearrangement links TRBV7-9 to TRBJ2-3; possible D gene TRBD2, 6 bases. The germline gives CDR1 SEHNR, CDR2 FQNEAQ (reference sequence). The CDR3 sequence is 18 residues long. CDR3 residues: CSSSSRPWDSASTDTQYF. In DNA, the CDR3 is TGTTCCAGCAGCTCTAGGCCCTGGGACTCTGCTAGCACAGATACGCAGTATTTT.

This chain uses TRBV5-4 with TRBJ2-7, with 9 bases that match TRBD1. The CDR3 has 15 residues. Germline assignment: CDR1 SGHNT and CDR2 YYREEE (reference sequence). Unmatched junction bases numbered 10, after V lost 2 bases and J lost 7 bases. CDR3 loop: CASSFGTGTVVEQYF. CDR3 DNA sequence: TGTGCCAGCAGCTTTGGGACAGGGACAGTGGTGGAGCAGTACTTC.

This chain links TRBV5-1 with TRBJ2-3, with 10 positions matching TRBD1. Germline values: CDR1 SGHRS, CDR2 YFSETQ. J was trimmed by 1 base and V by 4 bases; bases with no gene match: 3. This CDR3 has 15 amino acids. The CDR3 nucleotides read TGCGCCAGCAGCACCGGGACAGGGGGCACAGATACGCAGTATTTT. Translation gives CASSTGTGGTDTQYF.

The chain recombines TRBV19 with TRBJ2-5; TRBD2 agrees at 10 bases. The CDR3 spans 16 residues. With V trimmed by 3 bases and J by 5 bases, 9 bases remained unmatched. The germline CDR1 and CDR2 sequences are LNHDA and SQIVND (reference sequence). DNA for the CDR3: TGTGCCAGTAGTATCCGCCCGGGACTAGCGTCGGAGACCCAGTACTTC. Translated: CASSIRPGLASETQYF. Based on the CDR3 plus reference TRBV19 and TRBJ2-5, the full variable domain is DGGITQSPKYLFRKEGQNVTLSCEQNLNHDAMYWYRQDPGQGLRLIYYSQIVNDFQKGDIAEGYSVSREKKESFPLTVTSAQKNPTAFYLCASSIRPGLASETQYFGPGTRLLVL.

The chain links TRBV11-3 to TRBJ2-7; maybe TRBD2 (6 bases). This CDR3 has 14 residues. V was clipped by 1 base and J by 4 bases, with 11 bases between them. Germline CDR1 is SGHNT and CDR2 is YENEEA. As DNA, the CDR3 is TGTGCCAGCAGCTTAGCGGGAGACCAGTACGAGCAGTACTTC. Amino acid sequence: CASSLAGDQYEQYF.

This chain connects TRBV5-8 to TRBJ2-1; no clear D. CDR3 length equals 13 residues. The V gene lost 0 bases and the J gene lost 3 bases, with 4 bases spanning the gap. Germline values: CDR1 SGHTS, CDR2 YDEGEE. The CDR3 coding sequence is TGTGCCAGCAGCTTGGCCAGCTACAATGAGCAGTTCTTC. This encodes CASSLASYNEQFF.

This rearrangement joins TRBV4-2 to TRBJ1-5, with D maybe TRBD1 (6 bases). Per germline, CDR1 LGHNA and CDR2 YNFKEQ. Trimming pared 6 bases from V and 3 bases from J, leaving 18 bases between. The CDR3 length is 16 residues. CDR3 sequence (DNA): TGTGCCAGCAGTTTGCAGGGAGGGGGGGTCAATCAGCCCCAGCATTTT. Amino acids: CASSLQGGGVNQPQHF.

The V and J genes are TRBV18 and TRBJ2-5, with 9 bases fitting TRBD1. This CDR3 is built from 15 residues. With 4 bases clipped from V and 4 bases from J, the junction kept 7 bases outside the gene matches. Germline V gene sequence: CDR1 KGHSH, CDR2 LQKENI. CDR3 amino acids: CASSLRTGAGETQYF. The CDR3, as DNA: TGTGCCAGCTCACTGAGGACAGGGGCGGGAGAGACCCAGTACTTC.

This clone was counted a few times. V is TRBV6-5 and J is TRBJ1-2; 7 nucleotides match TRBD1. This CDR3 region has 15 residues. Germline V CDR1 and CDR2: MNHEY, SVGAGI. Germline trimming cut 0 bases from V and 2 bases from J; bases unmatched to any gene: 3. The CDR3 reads CASSYSGTDNYGYTF. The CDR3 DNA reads TGTGCCAGCAGTTACTCCGGGACAGACAACTATGGCTACACCTTC.

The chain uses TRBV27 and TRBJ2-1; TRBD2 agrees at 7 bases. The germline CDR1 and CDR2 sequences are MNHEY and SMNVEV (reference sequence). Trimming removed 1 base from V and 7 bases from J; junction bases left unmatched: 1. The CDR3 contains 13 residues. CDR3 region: CASSLFGGNEQFF. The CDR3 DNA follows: TGTGCCAGCAGTTTATTCGGGGGGAATGAGCAGTTCTTC.

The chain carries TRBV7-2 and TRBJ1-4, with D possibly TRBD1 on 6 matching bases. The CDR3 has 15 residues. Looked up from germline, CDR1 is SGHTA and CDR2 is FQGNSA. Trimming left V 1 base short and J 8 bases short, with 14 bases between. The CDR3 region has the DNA TGTGCCAGCAGCTTAGAATCCGGGACACACGAAAAACTGTTTTTT. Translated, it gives CASSLESGTHEKLFF. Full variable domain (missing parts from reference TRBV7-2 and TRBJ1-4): GAGVSQSPSNKVTEKGKDVELRCDPISGHTALYWYRQSLGQGLEFLIYFQGNSAPDKSGLPSDRFSAERTGGSVSTLTIQRTQQEDSAVYLCASSLESGTHEKLFFGSGTQLSVL.

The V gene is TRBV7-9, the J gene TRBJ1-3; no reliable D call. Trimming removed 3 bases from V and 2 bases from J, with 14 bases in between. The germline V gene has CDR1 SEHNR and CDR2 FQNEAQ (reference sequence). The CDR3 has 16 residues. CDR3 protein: CASSFIAREAGNTIYF. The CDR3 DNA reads TGTGCCAGCAGCTTTATAGCGAGGGAGGCTGGAAACACCATATATTTT.

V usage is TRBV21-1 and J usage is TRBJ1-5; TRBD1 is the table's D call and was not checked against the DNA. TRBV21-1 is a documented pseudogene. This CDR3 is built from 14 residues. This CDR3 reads CASSKDDREKPQHF. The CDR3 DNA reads TGTGCCAGCAGCAAAGATGACAGGGAAAAGCCCCAGCATTTT.

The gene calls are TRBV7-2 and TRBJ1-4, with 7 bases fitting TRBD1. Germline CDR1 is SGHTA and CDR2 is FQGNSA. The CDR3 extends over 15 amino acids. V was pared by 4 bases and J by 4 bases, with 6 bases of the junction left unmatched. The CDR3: CASSSSTGFNEKLFF. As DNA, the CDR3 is TGTGCCAGCAGCTCATCGACAGGGTTTAATGAAAAACTGTTTTTT.

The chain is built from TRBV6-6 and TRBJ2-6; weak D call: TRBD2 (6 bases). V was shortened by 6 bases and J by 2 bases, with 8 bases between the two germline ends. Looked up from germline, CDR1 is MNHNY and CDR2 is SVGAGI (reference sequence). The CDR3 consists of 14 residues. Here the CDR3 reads CASREGTGANVLTF. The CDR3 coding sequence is TGTGCCAGCAGGGAGGGTACTGGGGCCAACGTCCTGACTTTC.

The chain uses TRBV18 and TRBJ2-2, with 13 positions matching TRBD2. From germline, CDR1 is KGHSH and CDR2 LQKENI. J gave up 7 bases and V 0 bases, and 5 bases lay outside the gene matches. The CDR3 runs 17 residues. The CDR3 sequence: CASSPPGLAGIFGELFF. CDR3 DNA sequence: TGTGCCAGCTCACCACCGGGACTAGCGGGGATATTCGGGGAGCTGTTTTTT.

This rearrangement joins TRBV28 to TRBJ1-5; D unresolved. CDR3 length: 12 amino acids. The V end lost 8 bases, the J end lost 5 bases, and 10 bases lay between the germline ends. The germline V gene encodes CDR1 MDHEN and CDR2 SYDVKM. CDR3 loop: CASAREDQPQHF. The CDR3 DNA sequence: TGTGCCAGCGCACGGGAGGATCAGCCCCAGCATTTT.

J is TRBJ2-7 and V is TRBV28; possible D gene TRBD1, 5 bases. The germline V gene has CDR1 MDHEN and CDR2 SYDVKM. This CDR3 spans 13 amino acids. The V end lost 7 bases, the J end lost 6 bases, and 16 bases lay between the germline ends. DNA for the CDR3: TGTGCCAGCAAGGGGTTCCAGAGTGGCGAGCAGTACTTC. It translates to CASKGFQSGEQYF. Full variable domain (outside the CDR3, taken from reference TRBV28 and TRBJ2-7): DVKVTQSSRYLVKRTGEKVFLECVQDMDHENMFWYRQDPGLGLRLIYFSYDVKMKEKGDIPEGYSVSREKKERFSLILESASTNQTSMYLCASKGFQSGEQYFGPGTRLTVT.

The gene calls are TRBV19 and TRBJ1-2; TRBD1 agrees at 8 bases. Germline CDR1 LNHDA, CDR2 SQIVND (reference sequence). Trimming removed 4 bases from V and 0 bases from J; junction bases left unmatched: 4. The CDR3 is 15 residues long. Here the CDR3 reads CASSTQGAANYGYTF. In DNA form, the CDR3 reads TGTGCCAGTAGTACCCAGGGGGCAGCTAACTATGGCTACACCTTC.

The CDR3 bases are TGTGCCAGCAGCTACCCCGAGGATACGCAGTATTTT. Translation gives CASSYPEDTQYF. This rearrangement joins TRBV7-8 to TRBJ2-3; D is unresolved. V dropped 4 bases and J dropped 6 bases, with 8 bases sitting between them. The CDR3 length is 12 residues. In germline, CDR1 is SGHVS, CDR2 FQNEAQ.

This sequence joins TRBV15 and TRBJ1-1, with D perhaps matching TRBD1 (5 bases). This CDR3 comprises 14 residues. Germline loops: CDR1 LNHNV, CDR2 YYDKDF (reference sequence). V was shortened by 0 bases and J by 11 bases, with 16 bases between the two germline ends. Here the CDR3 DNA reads TGTGCCACCAGCAGAGATCGGGGGGAGGCAGACGCTTTCTTT. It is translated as CATSRDRGEADAFF.

The CDR3 spells CASMNSGAENEQYF. CDR3 coding DNA: TGTGCCAGCATGAACAGTGGGGCAGAAAACGAGCAGTACTTC. The chain uses TRBV6-1 and TRBJ2-7; TRBD1 is a possible D gene (5 bases). Germline CDR1 is MNHNS and CDR2 is SASEGT. The CDR3 spans 14 residues. V was shortened by 7 bases and J by 5 bases, with 18 bases between the two germline ends.

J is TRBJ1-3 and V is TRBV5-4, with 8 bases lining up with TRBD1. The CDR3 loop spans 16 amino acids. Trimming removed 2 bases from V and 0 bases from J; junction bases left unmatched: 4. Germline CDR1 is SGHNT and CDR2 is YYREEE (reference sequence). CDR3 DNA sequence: TGTGCCAGCAGCTTCCCAGGGGGCCACTCTGGAAACACCATATATTTT. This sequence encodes CASSFPGGHSGNTIYF.

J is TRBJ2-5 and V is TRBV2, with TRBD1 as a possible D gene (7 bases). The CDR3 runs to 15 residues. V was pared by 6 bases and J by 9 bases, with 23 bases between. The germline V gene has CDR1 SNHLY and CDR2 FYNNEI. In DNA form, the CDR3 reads TGTGCCAGCAGACTATCGGGCGGAGGGGGCAAGGCCCAGTACTTC. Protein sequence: CASRLSGGGGKAQYF. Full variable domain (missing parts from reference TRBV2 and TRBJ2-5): EPEVTQTPSHQVTQMGQEVILRCVPISNHLYFYWYRQILGQKVEFLVSFYNNEISEKSEIFDDQFSVERPDGSNFTLKIRSTKLEDSAMYFCASRLSGGGGKAQYFGPGTRLLVL.

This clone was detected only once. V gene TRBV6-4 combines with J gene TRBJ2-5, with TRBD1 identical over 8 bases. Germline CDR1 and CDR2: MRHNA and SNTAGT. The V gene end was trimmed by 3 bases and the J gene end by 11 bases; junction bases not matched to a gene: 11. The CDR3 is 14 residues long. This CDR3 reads CASSESPGGYGQYF. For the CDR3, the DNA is TGTGCCAGCAGTGAGAGCCCAGGGGGCTACGGGCAGTACTTC.